Below, 31 T cell receptor beta chains from the same sample are listed, as sequenced in a study of OX40 agonist ivuxolimab in advanced cancers. The repertoire was sequenced with immunoSEQ multiplex PCR; TCRdb's copy has only in-frame clones and lacks some. The sample includes more than 45,000 clones, 88% seen only once; the top ten take 5.5% to 8%. The specimen was CD4+ or CD8+ T cells sorted from blood, collected in a trial of the OX40 agonist ivuxolimab. The origin of the receptors is an adult with an advanced solid tumor such as melanoma, head and neck, liver or kidney cancer.

The chain links TRBV6-1 to TRBJ2-4, with D hard to call. Trimming left V 4 bases short and J 4 bases short, with 11 bases between. Germline CDR1 reads MNHNS; CDR2 reads SASEGT. This CDR3 has 14 amino acids. This chain's CDR3 is CASSVKDPKNIQYF. In nucleotides, the CDR3 is TGTGCCAGCAGTGTAAAAGATCCGAAAAACATTCAGTACTTC.

J is TRBJ2-7 and V is TRBV5-4, with D tentatively TRBD2 (6 bases). The CDR3 has 14 amino acids. Per the germline V gene, CDR1 is SGHNT and CDR2 is YYREEE (reference sequence). With 5 bases removed from V and 0 bases from J, the gap between germline ends came to 12 bases. CDR3 sequence (DNA): TGTGCCAGCAGTTCCCAGCGGGCCTCCTACGAGCAGTACTTC. Translating gives CASSSQRASYEQYF.

V and J are TRBV18 and TRBJ2-3; D remains ambiguous. The V gene lost 3 bases and the J gene lost 5 bases, with 18 bases spanning the gap. The CDR3 covers 16 residues. Germline CDR1 reads KGHSH; CDR2 reads LQKENI. The CDR3 sequence is CASSPVPALLGDTQYF. Here the CDR3 DNA reads TGTGCCAGCTCACCTGTACCAGCGCTGCTAGGAGATACGCAGTATTTT.

The chain links TRBV19 to TRBJ1-3; D is unresolved. The germline gives CDR1 LNHDA, CDR2 SQIVND (reference sequence). The CDR3 is 14 residues long. V dropped 7 bases and J dropped 4 bases, with 14 bases sitting between them. The CDR3 reads CASKMRQTGNTIYF. The CDR3 DNA reads TGTGCCAGTAAGATGAGGCAAACAGGAAACACCATATATTTT.

The chain uses TRBV7-9 and TRBJ2-5, with TRBD1 identical over 7 bases. V dropped 4 bases and J dropped 0; count of bases not matched to a gene: 2. This CDR3 spans 14 amino acids. Germline V gene sequence: CDR1 SEHNR, CDR2 FQNEAQ (reference sequence). The CDR3, as DNA: TGTGCCAGCAGCTCGGGACAGTACCAAGAGACCCAGTACTTC. Translation gives CASSSGQYQETQYF.

V is TRBV27 and J is TRBJ2-2, with D maybe TRBD1 (5 bases). Germline V CDR1 and CDR2: MNHEY, SMNVEV (reference sequence). The CDR3 contains 16 residues. Trimming cost V 6 bases and J 2 bases, with 16 bases left between them. CDR3: CASSRTQGANTGELFF. In DNA, the CDR3 is TGTGCCAGCAGCCGGACCCAAGGGGCTAACACCGGGGAGCTGTTTTTT.

This chain connects TRBV5-5 to TRBJ2-7; 10 positions agree with TRBD1. V shed 4 bases, J shed 4 bases, and the junction held 8 bases outside the gene matches. In germline, CDR1 is SGHKS, CDR2 YYEKEE (reference sequence). CDR3 size: 15 residues. CDR3 sequence: CASSHGQGDWYEQYF. DNA for the CDR3: TGTGCCAGCAGCCACGGACAGGGGGATTGGTACGAGCAGTACTTC.

The sample holds a few counts of this clone. Other DNA variants within this sample encode the same CDR3. This chain joins TRBV5-6 and TRBJ2-3, with 12 nucleotides matching TRBD2. The V and J ends lost 5 bases and 3 bases, in that order; junction bases with no gene match: 7. Per germline, CDR1 SGHDT and CDR2 YYEEEE. The CDR3 extends over 16 amino acids. CDR3 sequence: CASSYGLAGPTDTQYF. CDR3 bases: TGTGCCAGCAGTTACGGACTAGCGGGACCTACAGATACGCAGTATTTT.

The genes are TRBV9 and TRBJ1-5; D gene unclear. V lost 3 bases to trimming and J lost 0 bases, with 13 bases between them. The germline CDR1 and CDR2 sequences are SGDLS and YYNGEE. The CDR3 is 16 residues long. CDR3 coding DNA: TGTGCCAGCAGCGACGTCATTCTGAATAGCAATCAGCCCCAGCATTTT. Translating it yields CASSDVILNSNQPQHF.

The V call is TRBV20-1, the J call TRBJ1-1; D unclear. CDR3 size: 11 residues. Germline V lookup: CDR1 DFQATT, CDR2 SNEGSKA (reference sequence). With 3 bases removed from V and 3 bases from J, the gap between germline ends came to 5 bases. Written as DNA, the CDR3 is TGCAGTGCTAGTCCCGACACTGAAGCTTTCTTT. This sequence encodes CSASPDTEAFF.

This clone was detected only a few times. J is TRBJ2-7 and V is TRBV27, with 8 nucleotides matching TRBD2. The CDR3 is made up of 12 amino acids. Germline V CDR1 and CDR2: MNHEY, SMNVEV (reference sequence). Losses at the gene ends were 0 bases for V and 12 bases for J; bases not matched to a gene: 4. The CDR3 reads CASSLSRGDLYF. The CDR3 DNA sequence: TGTGCCAGCAGTTTATCGCGGGGGGACCTGTACTTC.

The J gene is TRBJ2-7, the V gene TRBV5-1; 7 nucleotides match TRBD2. The germline gives CDR1 SGHRS, CDR2 YFSETQ. J lost 3 bases, V lost 7 bases, and 13 bases had no gene match. The length of the CDR3 is 15 residues. CDR3 DNA: TGCGCCAGCCGGGAGGCTCTGACGGCCTACTACGAGCAGTACTTC. Protein: CASREALTAYYEQYF.

This chain links TRBV2 with TRBJ1-2, with a tentative D call TRBD1 (6 bases). Looked up from germline, CDR1 is SNHLY and CDR2 is FYNNEI. The CDR3 covers 14 residues. V was shortened by 6 bases and J by 3 bases, with 14 bases between the two germline ends. In nucleotides, the CDR3 is TGTGCCAGCAGAAGAACAGGGCCCGACTATGGCTACACCTTC. Its protein is CASRRTGPDYGYTF.

The chain joins TRBV2 to TRBJ2-3; the D is unclear. The CDR3 extends over 14 amino acids. CDR1 is SNHLY, CDR2 FYNNEI, per germline. The ends were cut back, 8 bases at V and 2 bases at J, with 14 bases in the middle. CDR3 loop: CASWELLHTDTQYF. The CDR3 DNA is TGTGCCAGCTGGGAACTCCTCCACACAGATACGCAGTATTTT.

CDR3 region: CAWIPSGSTDTQYF. CDR3 sequence (DNA): TGTGCCTGGATTCCTAGCGGGAGCACAGATACGCAGTATTTT. This rearrangement joins TRBV30 to TRBJ2-3; 8 bases align to TRBD2. The CDR3 extends over 14 amino acids. Germline CDR1 reads GTSNPN; CDR2 reads SVGIG (reference sequence). With V trimmed by 4 bases and J by 0 bases, 3 bases remained unmatched.

The J gene is TRBJ1-2, the V gene TRBV5-1, with TRBD1 as a possible D gene (5 bases). There are 16 residues in the CDR3. The germline gives CDR1 SGHRS, CDR2 YFSETQ. Trimming removed 4 bases from V and 3 bases from J, with 19 bases in between. CDR3 amino acids: CASSRDRTTRDYGYTF. As DNA, the CDR3 is TGCGCCAGCAGCCGAGATCGGACAACACGGGACTATGGCTACACCTTC.

The rearrangement joins TRBV11-2 to TRBJ2-7; D uncertain. V lost 0 bases and J 0 bases, leaving 9 bases between the germline ends. Germline loops: CDR1 SGHAT, CDR2 FQNNGV. There are 15 residues in the CDR3. The DNA for the CDR3 is TGTGCCAGCAGCTTAGAGCGTATAAGCTCCTACGAGCAGTACTTC. It yields the protein CASSLERISSYEQYF.

The CDR3 region has the DNA TGTGCCAGCTCACCAGAAACAGGGCGAAGCCTCCAAGAGACCCAGTACTTC. This encodes CASSPETGRSLQETQYF. This chain uses TRBV18 with TRBJ2-5, with D maybe TRBD1 (6 bases). Germline CDR1 and CDR2: KGHSH and LQKENI. Trimming shortened V by 2 bases and J by 1 base, and 17 bases separated the two germline ends. This CDR3 is 17 amino acids long.

V is TRBV29-1 and J is TRBJ2-7; TRBD2 matches at 7 bases. Germline V gene lookup returns CDR1 SQVTM and CDR2 ANQGSEA. The CDR3 runs 11 residues. CDR3: CGAGSSYEQYF. The CDR3 region has the DNA TGCGGAGCGGGGTCCTCCTACGAGCAGTACTTC.

V is TRBV28 and J is TRBJ2-6; no clear D. From germline, CDR1 is MDHEN and CDR2 SYDVKM. This CDR3 comprises 16 residues. The germline V and J ends were trimmed by 3 bases and 2 bases, with 11 bases remaining between them. CDR3 nucleotides: TGTGCCAGCAGTTTGGTGATGGTAGCTGGGGCCAACGTCCTGACTTTC. It translates to CASSLVMVAGANVLTF.

This clone was observed a handful of times. J is TRBJ2-5 and V is TRBV20-1; unclear D gene. The CDR3 runs 11 residues. Germline values: CDR1 DFQATT, CDR2 SNEGSKA (reference sequence). Trimming stripped 5 bases from V and 2 bases from J, with 6 bases between. The CDR3 sequence: CSASTQETQYF. The CDR3 bases are TGCAGTGCTTCTACTCAAGAGACCCAGTACTTC.

This clone was detected only a few times. The chain employs TRBV9 and TRBJ2-7; D not resolved. V was cut by 0 bases and J by 3 bases, with 7 bases left in between. The CDR3 covers 13 residues. Germline values: CDR1 SGDLS, CDR2 YYNGEE. CDR3 protein: CASSVGPGYEQYF. The CDR3 coding sequence is TGTGCCAGCAGCGTAGGCCCCGGCTACGAGCAGTACTTC.

V usage is TRBV10-3 and J usage is TRBJ2-3; unclear D gene. V gave up 0 bases and J gave up 8 bases, with 9 bases separating them. The CDR3 loop spans 13 amino acids. In germline, CDR1 is ENHRY, CDR2 SYGVKD. The CDR3 here is CAISESSEVTQYF. The CDR3 DNA follows: TGTGCCATCAGTGAGTCCTCCGAGGTTACGCAGTATTTT.

The sample holds one count of this clone. This rearrangement joins TRBV27 to TRBJ2-2; 8 bases fit TRBD2. The CDR3 length is 19 residues. V was pared by 2 bases and J by 1 base, with 12 bases of the junction left unmatched. The germline V gene encodes CDR1 MNHEY and CDR2 SMNVEV (reference sequence). The DNA for the CDR3 is TGTGCCAGCAGTTTAGCTTACCGATATAGCGGGAAGAACACCGGGGAGCTGTTTTTT. This sequence encodes CASSLAYRYSGKNTGELFF.

The chain couples TRBV11-2 to TRBJ2-1; unclear D gene. The germline V gene has CDR1 SGHAT and CDR2 FQNNGV. CDR3 length: 12 amino acids. Trimming removed 5 bases at V and 10 bases at J, with 12 bases between. The CDR3 region is CASSTTHIEQFF. The CDR3, as DNA: TGTGCCAGCAGCACAACTCATATAGAGCAGTTCTTC. The variable domain in full, completed from reference TRBV11-2 and TRBJ2-1, reads EAGVAQSPRYKIIEKRQSVAFWCNPISGHATLYWYQQILGQGPKLLIQFQNNGVVDDSQLPKDRFSAERLKGVDSTLKIQPAKLEDSAVYLCASSTTHIEQFFGPGTRLTVL.

Points on this clone: Relative to the germline gene, one junction end is altered; a read error may explain this. CDR3 nucleotide sequence: TGTGCCAGCAGTGGAGGGGCGGGCAATCGGCCCCAGCATTTT. Its protein product is CASSGGAGNRPQHF. The chain links TRBV6-1 to TRBJ1-5; tentatively, D is TRBD1 (5 bases). This CDR3 is 14 amino acids long. Germline V gives CDR1 MNHNS, CDR2 SASEGT.

This clone was picked up one time. This chain connects TRBV27 to TRBJ2-2; 9 positions agree with TRBD1. The CDR3 covers 14 residues. Germline CDR1 and CDR2: MNHEY and SMNVEV (reference sequence). Trimming cost V 8 bases and J 2 bases; bases outside gene matches: 3. The DNA for the CDR3 is TGTGCCAGCCGGGACAGGGTCAACACCGGGGAGCTGTTTTTT. Residues: CASRDRVNTGELFF.

The chain has TRBV5-4 and TRBJ2-7, with unresolved D. The CDR3 totals 15 residues. From germline, CDR1 is SGHNT and CDR2 YYREEE (reference sequence). Trimming cost V 0 bases and J 5 bases, with 15 bases left between them. The CDR3 DNA reads TGTGCCAGCAGCTTGGAGGTCAGGATAGTCAACGAGCAGTACTTC. Amino acids: CASSLEVRIVNEQYF.

The rearrangement links TRBV5-1 to TRBJ2-7; the match to TRBD1 covers 7 bases. V dropped 0 bases and J dropped 5; count of bases not matched to a gene: 5. The CDR3 totals 14 residues. Germline V gene sequence: CDR1 SGHRS, CDR2 YFSETQ. This CDR3 is CASSLGGTVNEQYF. CDR3 DNA sequence: TGCGCCAGCAGCTTGGGTGGGACAGTAAACGAGCAGTACTTC.

The chain recombines TRBV19 with TRBJ2-3; D possibly corresponds to TRBD2 (5 bases). V dropped 6 bases and J dropped 1 base, with 17 bases sitting between them. Per the germline V gene, CDR1 is LNHDA and CDR2 is SQIVND (reference sequence). The CDR3 extends over 16 amino acids. In nucleotides, the CDR3 is TGTGCCAGTAGCCGATCCCGGGGAGTCGGCACAGATACGCAGTATTTT. Its protein is CASSRSRGVGTDTQYF. The entire variable domain, with the rest obtained from reference TRBV19 and TRBJ2-3, is as follows: DGGITQSPKYLFRKEGQNVTLSCEQNLNHDAMYWYRQDPGQGLRLIYYSQIVNDFQKGDIAEGYSVSREKKESFPLTVTSAQKNPTAFYLCASSRSRGVGTDTQYFGPGTRLTVL.

This clone was seen only a few times. The chain joins TRBV5-1 to TRBJ2-2; TRBD1 is a possible D gene (6 bases). Germline-derived CDR1 and CDR2 are SGHRS and YFSETQ. CDR3 length: 14 residues. Trimming took off 3 bases at V and 8 bases at J, with 14 bases between the two ends. This chain's CDR3 is CASSSGHGGGELFF. DNA for the CDR3: TGCGCCAGCAGCTCGGGACACGGAGGAGGGGAGCTGTTTTTT.